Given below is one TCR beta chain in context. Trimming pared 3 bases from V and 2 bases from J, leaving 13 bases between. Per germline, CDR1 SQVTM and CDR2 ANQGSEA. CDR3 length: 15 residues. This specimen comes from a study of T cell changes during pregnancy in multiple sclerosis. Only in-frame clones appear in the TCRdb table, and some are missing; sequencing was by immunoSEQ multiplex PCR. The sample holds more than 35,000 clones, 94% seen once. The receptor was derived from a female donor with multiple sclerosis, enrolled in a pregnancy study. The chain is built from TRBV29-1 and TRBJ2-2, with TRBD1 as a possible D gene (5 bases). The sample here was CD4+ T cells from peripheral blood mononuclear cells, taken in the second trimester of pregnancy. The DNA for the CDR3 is TGCAGCGTTGATTCAGGGTCGCCTAACACCGGGGAGCTGTTTTTT. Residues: CSVDSGSPNTGELFF.